This T cell receptor (beta chain) was profiled in a study of T cell changes during pregnancy in multiple sclerosis. Assay: immunoSEQ multiplex PCR; the TCRdb copy retains only in-frame clones and omits some. The sample carries roughly 49,000 clones, 85% to 90% recorded once. This specimen consisted of peripheral blood, obtained in the first trimester of pregnancy. This clonotype was obtained from a female donor in good health, enrolled as a control in a pregnancy study.

The CDR3 loop reads CASSQASGTAKNIQYF. The CDR3, as DNA: TGTGCCAGCAGCCAAGCCTCCGGGACAGCTAAAAACATTCAGTACTTC. The rearrangement uses TRBV14 and TRBJ2-4; 7 bases align to TRBD1. The CDR3 has 16 residues. The germline V gene has CDR1 SGHDN and CDR2 FVKESK. V lost 1 base, J lost 4 bases, and 7 bases stayed unmatched.